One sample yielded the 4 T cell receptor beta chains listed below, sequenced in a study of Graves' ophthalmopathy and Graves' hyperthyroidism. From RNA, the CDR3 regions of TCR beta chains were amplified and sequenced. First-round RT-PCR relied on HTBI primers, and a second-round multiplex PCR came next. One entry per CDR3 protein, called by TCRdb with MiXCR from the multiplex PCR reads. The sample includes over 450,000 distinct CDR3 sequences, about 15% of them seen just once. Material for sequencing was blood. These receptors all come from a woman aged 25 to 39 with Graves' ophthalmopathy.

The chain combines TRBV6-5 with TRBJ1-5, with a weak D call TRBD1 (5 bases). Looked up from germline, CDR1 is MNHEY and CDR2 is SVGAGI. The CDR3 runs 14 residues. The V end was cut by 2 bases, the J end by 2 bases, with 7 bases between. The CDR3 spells CASSYGAGNQPQHF. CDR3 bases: TGTGCCAGCAGTTACGGGGCTGGCAATCAGCCCCAGCATTTT.

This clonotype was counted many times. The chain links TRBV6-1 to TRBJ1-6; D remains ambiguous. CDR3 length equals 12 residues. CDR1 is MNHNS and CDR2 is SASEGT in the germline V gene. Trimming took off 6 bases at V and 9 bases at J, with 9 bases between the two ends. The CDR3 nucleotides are TGTGCCAGCAGACCCCTTTTTTCACCCCTCCACTTT. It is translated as CASRPLFSPLHF.

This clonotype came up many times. The CDR3 is CASTLQRFTEAFF. In DNA, the CDR3 is TGTGCCAGCACCTTACAACGGTTCACTGAAGCTTTCTTT. The rearrangement links TRBV6-1 to TRBJ1-1; no definite D call. The CDR3 has 13 residues. Germline assignment: CDR1 MNHNS and CDR2 SASEGT. Trimming removed 7 bases from V and 4 bases from J, with 13 bases in between.

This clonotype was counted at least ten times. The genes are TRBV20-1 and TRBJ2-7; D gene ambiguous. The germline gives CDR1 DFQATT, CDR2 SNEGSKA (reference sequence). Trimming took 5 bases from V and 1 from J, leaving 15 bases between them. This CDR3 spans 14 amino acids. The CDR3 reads CSAGQWSESYEQYF. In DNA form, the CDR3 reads TGCAGTGCTGGCCAATGGTCGGAATCCTACGAGCAGTACTTC.